The clone carrying this T cell receptor beta chain was counted only a few times. Antigen specificity is unknown. Peripheral blood from each donor was collected in a volume of 8 to 10 milliliters. The data originate from a study of blood T cells in healthy people across ages. The study's findings and limits: Total diversity from one million sequenced T cells was likely underestimated.

Germline CDR1 MNHEY, CDR2 SVGEGT. The CDR3 extends over 15 amino acids. Trimming stripped 6 bases from V and 4 bases from J, with 15 bases between. Using a J-beta primer mix together with a sample-barcoded 5' primer, a second PCR was run for about 7 to 12 cycles. Every molecule of cDNA carried a tag from a template-switch adaptor with 12 random nucleotides. TCRdb called the 5' RACE reads again in MiXCR, with one record for every CDR3 protein. The sample carries hundreds of thousands of distinct CDR3 sequences, roughly 25% recorded once. These records were also assigned to another study, of T cells of mothers and their children. That source adds: With unrelated pairs as the comparison, related mother-child pairs had a slightly higher overlap that was not significant.

This chain joins TRBV6-2 or TRBV6-3 and TRBJ2-2, with D perhaps TRBD2 (5 bases). This clonotype was obtained from a boy between 10 and 17 years old in good health. Sequencing used blood. CDR3 coding DNA: TGTGCCAGCAGCCAAAATCGGGGTGCCACCGGGGAGCTGTTTTTT. Protein: CASSQNRGATGELFF.